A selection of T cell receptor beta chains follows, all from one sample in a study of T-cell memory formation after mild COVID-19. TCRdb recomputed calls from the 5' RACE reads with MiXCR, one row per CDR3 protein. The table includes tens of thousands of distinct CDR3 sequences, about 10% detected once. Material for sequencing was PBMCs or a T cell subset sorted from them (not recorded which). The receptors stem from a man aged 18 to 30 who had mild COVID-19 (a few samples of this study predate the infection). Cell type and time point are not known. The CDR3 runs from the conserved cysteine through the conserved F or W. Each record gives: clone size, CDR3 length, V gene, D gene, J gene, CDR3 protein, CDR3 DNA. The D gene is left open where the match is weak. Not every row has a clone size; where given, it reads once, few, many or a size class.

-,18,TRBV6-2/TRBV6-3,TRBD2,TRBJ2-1,CASSSWTSGGTSYNEQFF,TGTGCCAGCAGTTCCTGGACTAGCGGGGGAACCTCCTACAATGAGCAGTTCTTC
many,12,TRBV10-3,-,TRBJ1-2,CAISEQVVGYTF,TGTGCCATCAGTGAACAGGTCGTCGGCTACACCTTC
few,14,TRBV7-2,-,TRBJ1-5,CASSWTVSNQPQHF,TGTGCCAGCAGTTGGACAGTTAGCAATCAGCCCCAGCATTTT
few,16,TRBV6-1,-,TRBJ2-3,CASSENGGSGTDTQYF,TGTGCCAGCAGTGAAAATGGAGGGTCAGGAACAGATACGCAGTATTTT
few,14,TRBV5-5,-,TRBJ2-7,CASSQTGTVYEQYF,TGTGCCAGCAGCCAAACCGGGACGGTCTACGAGCAGTACTTC
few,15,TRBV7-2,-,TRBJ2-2,CASSLAASEGGELFF,TGTGCCAGCAGCTTAGCGGCCAGCGAAGGCGGGGAGCTGTTTTTT
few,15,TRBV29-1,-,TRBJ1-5,CSVGDGLLGNQPQHF,TGCAGCGTTGGTGATGGGTTGCTCGGCAATCAGCCCCAGCATTTT
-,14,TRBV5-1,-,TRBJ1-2,CASSLIDGRSGYTF,TGCGCCAGCAGCTTGATTGATGGGAGGAGTGGCTACACCTTC
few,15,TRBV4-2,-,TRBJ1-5,CASSQDGAARQPQHF,TGTGCCAGCAGCCAAGATGGGGCGGCAAGGCAGCCCCAGCATTTT
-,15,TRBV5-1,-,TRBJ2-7,CASSLESDKTYEQYF,TGCGCCAGCAGCTTGGAATCTGACAAAACCTACGAGCAGTACTTC
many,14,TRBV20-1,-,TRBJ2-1,CSASHGASYNEQFF,TGCAGTGCTAGTCACGGAGCCTCCTACAATGAGCAGTTCTTC
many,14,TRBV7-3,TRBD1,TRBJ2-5,CASSPSGTEETQYF,TGTGCCAGCAGCCCTTCCGGGACAGAAGAGACCCAGTACTTC
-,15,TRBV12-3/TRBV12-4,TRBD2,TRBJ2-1,CASILRLAGYNEQFF,TGTGCCAGCATCCTCAGACTAGCGGGGTACAATGAGCAGTTCTTC
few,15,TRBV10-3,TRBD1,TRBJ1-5,CAISERQGSNQPQHF,TGTGCCATCAGTGAGCGACAGGGGAGCAATCAGCCCCAGCATTTT
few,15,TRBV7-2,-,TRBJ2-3,CASSSGNRAADTQYF,TGTGCCAGCAGCTCCGGGAACAGGGCGGCAGATACGCAGTATTTT
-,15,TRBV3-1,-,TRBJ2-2,CASSLLRDGTGELFF,TGTGCCAGCAGCCTCCTCAGAGACGGCACCGGGGAGCTGTTTTTT
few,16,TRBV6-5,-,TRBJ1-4,CASSYAQSSRGEKLFF,TGTGCCAGCAGTTACGCACAATCGTCACGGGGCGAAAAACTGTTTTTT
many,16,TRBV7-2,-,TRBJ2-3,CASSSGPVPGSGTQYF,TGTGCCAGCAGTTCTGGACCGGTTCCGGGTTCGGGTACGCAGTATTTT